Reported below is one T cell receptor (beta chain). Each donor's blood draw was roughly 9.8 milliliters of peripheral blood. The germline V and J ends were trimmed by 0 bases and 0 bases, with 14 bases remaining between them. The germline CDR1 and CDR2 sequences are SEHNR and FQNEAQ (reference sequence). CDR3 length equals 18 residues. The second PCR ran about 6 to 11 cycles with a sample-barcoded 5' primer and J-beta primers. Researchers report that each sample yielded at least 2.5 million CDR3-containing paired-end reads. TCRdb analysed the 5' RACE reads with MiXCR anew, one entry per CDR3 protein. The sample lists fewer than 800,000 distinct CDR3 sequences, 49% occurring once. This entry comes from a study of blood T cells in healthy people across ages.

Sequenced material: blood. V is TRBV7-9 and J is TRBJ1-4; D uncertain. This TCR was recovered from a woman in her fifties or sixties in good health. CDR3 protein: CASSLALLAEATNEKLFF. The CDR3 bases are TGTGCCAGCAGCTTAGCCCTTTTAGCAGAAGCAACTAATGAAAAACTGTTTTTT.